These 18 T cell receptor beta chains share one sample of origin, sequenced in a study of beta chain features in type 1 diabetes. Expressed TCRB transcripts were sequenced after all isolated RNA was converted to cDNA. Produced via immunoSEQ multiplex PCR; TCRdb's table is partial and in-frame only. The sample has around 300,000 clones, under 8.5% seen once; the top ten hold 0.9% to 1.2%. Sequenced: central memory CD4+ T cells from blood. These receptors were taken from a woman aged 18-29 years in good health.

This clone has more than one count but fewer than ten. The genes are TRBV19 and TRBJ2-3; 8 bases map to TRBD2. CDR3 size: 14 residues. In germline, CDR1 is LNHDA, CDR2 SQIVND (reference sequence). The trim removed 11 bases at V and 5 bases at J, leaving 12 bases unmatched. In nucleotides, the CDR3 is TGTGCCGGTACGGTAGCGGGGAGCGGAGATACGCAGTATTTT. It translates to CAGTVAGSGDTQYF. The full variable domain, rest sourced from reference TRBV19 and TRBJ2-3, is DGGITQSPKYLFRKEGQNVTLSCEQNLNHDAMYWYRQDPGQGLRLIYYSQIVNDFQKGDIAEGYSVSREKKESFPLTVTSAQKNPTAFYLCAGTVAGSGDTQYFGPGTRLTVL.

The sample holds many counts of this clone. This chain joins TRBV14 and TRBJ1-3; 7 nucleotides agree with TRBD1. The CDR3 consists of 17 residues. Germline V gene data show CDR1 as SGHDN and CDR2 as FVKESK. The trim removed 3 bases at V and 7 bases at J, leaving 15 bases unmatched. The CDR3 sequence: CASSHLRDRAGYNTIYF. The CDR3 bases are TGTGCCAGCAGCCATCTTCGAGACAGGGCTGGGTACAACACCATATATTTT.

This clone has a count of ten or more. The chain employs TRBV4-2 and TRBJ2-3, with a weak D call TRBD2 (5 bases). Trimming took off 2 bases at V and 5 bases at J, with 14 bases between the two ends. Germline CDR1 reads LGHNA; CDR2 reads YNFKEQ. The CDR3 is made up of 15 amino acids. In DNA, the CDR3 is TGTGCCAGCAGCCAACGGGATGATATGGGAGATACGCAGTATTTT. Translation gives CASSQRDDMGDTQYF.

This clone was picked up many times. This CDR3 is also generated by other DNA sequences in the sample. The chain is built from TRBV4-3 and TRBJ1-4; a weak D match, TRBD1 (5 bases). V gave up 0 bases and J gave up 0 bases, with 11 bases separating them. Germline V gene data show CDR1 as LGHNA and CDR2 as YSLEER. This CDR3 comprises 17 residues. The CDR3 DNA follows: TGCGCCAGCAGCCAAGATCCTAGGGGTTCAACTAATGAAAAACTGTTTTTT. Its protein is CASSQDPRGSTNEKLFF.

Details on this clone: Other DNA sequences in the sample encode the same CDR3. The rearrangement links TRBV18 to TRBJ2-7, with D uncertain. The ends were cut back, 3 bases at V and 2 bases at J, with 5 bases in the middle. The CDR3 is 12 amino acids. Germline CDR1 reads KGHSH; CDR2 reads LQKENI. CDR3: CASSPLAYEQYF. The DNA for the CDR3 is TGTGCCAGCTCACCCCTCGCCTACGAGCAGTACTTC.

In its sample, this clone was seen a few times. The chain has TRBV25-1 and TRBJ2-3; unclear D gene. In germline, CDR1 is MGHDK, CDR2 SYGVNS. CDR3 length equals 14 residues. Trimming cost V 5 bases and J 0 bases, with 9 bases left between them. The CDR3 DNA follows: TGTGCCAGCAGTTATAGTCTTAGCACAGATACGCAGTATTTT. Protein product: CASSYSLSTDTQYF.

This clone appeared a few times. The chain links TRBV28 to TRBJ2-3; D ambiguous. V was clipped by 4 bases and J by 4 bases, with 12 bases between them. The CDR3 consists of 14 residues. The germline V gene has CDR1 MDHEN and CDR2 SYDVKM. The CDR3 sequence: CASSSPSGPDTQYF. In nucleotides, the CDR3 is TGTGCCAGCAGTTCCCCGTCAGGCCCAGATACGCAGTATTTT. The full variable domain, its missing parts supplied by reference TRBV28 and TRBJ2-3, is DVKVTQSSRYLVKRTGEKVFLECVQDMDHENMFWYRQDPGLGLRLIYFSYDVKMKEKGDIPEGYSVSREKKERFSLILESASTNQTSMYLCASSSPSGPDTQYFGPGTRLTVL.

This clone was seen only a few times. The chain couples TRBV4-2 to TRBJ2-2, with D hard to call. From germline, CDR1 is LGHNA and CDR2 YNFKEQ. The ends were cut back, 1 base at V and 8 bases at J, with 20 bases in the middle. This CDR3 is built from 17 residues. The CDR3 loop reads CASSQAPGRTSIGELFF. In DNA form, the CDR3 reads TGTGCCAGCAGCCAAGCCCCGGGCCGAACCTCCATAGGGGAGCTGTTTTTT.

This clone was recorded a few times. The CDR3 protein is CSVSLGANSPLHF. DNA of the CDR3: TGCAGCGTAAGTCTGGGGGCAAATTCACCCCTCCACTTT. The gene calls are TRBV29-1 and TRBJ1-6; D is perhaps TRBD1 (6 bases). The CDR3 runs to 13 residues. Trimming removed 6 bases at V and 7 bases at J, with 13 bases between. Per the germline V gene, CDR1 is SQVTM and CDR2 is ANQGSEA.

This clone was counted a few times. The rearrangement uses TRBV6-6 and TRBJ2-5; D may be TRBD1 (6 bases). The CDR3 covers 14 residues. Germline CDR1 and CDR2: MNHNY and SVGAGI (reference sequence). Trimming stripped 6 bases from V and 4 bases from J, with 15 bases between. The DNA for the CDR3 is TGTGCCAGCAGGGAAACAGGGTCTGGAGAGACCCAGTACTTC. Protein sequence: CASRETGSGETQYF.

At least ten counts were recorded for this clone. This chain joins TRBV15 and TRBJ2-1; possibly TRBD2 for D (6 bases). The V end was cut by 1 base, the J end by 4 bases, with 8 bases between. This CDR3 region has 14 residues. The germline CDR1 and CDR2 sequences are LNHNV and YYDKDF (reference sequence). CDR3 region: CATSRVGGYNEQFF. The CDR3, as DNA: TGTGCCACCAGCAGAGTTGGGGGGTACAATGAGCAGTTCTTC.

The chain couples TRBV7-9 to TRBJ1-1; 7 bases match TRBD1. The ends lost 7 bases at V and 4 bases at J; junction bases unmatched: 6. The CDR3 is 13 amino acids. CDR1 is SEHNR, CDR2 FQNEAQ, per germline (reference sequence). DNA for the CDR3: TGTGCCAGCACCAAAGCAGGGGGCACTGAAGCTTTCTTT. This encodes CASTKAGGTEAFF.

The sample holds a few counts of this clone. A much larger clone lies one base from this, so it may be a read error. The V gene is TRBV7-2, the J gene TRBJ2-5; D gene unclear. Germline V gene data show CDR1 as SGHTA and CDR2 as FQGNSA. This CDR3 spans 11 amino acids. Between the trimmed V and J ends, which lost 3 bases and 5 bases, there was a span of 4 bases. The chain's CDR3 is CASSFRETQYF. The CDR3 bases are TGTGCCAGCAGCTTTAGGGAGACCCAGTACTTC.

This clone was counted between two and nine times. The genes are TRBV7-8 and TRBJ2-2; 7 nucleotides align to TRBD2. Germline V CDR1 and CDR2: SGHVS, FQNEAQ. The CDR3 is made up of 17 amino acids. J lost 4 bases, V lost 5 bases, and 13 bases had no gene match. CDR3 sequence reads: CASSLRLRGSATGELFF. In nucleotides, the CDR3 is TGTGCCAGCAGCCTACGCCTGCGCGGGAGCGCCACCGGGGAGCTGTTTTTT.

This clone appeared a few times. The rearrangement links TRBV6-6 to TRBJ1-6; no reliable D call. Germline V gene data show CDR1 as MNHNY and CDR2 as SVGAGI (reference sequence). The CDR3 is 15 residues long. V was pared by 6 bases and J by 5 bases, with 14 bases between. CDR3 loop: CASSPRGENNSPLHF. CDR3 nucleotides: TGTGCCAGCAGCCCCCGAGGTGAAAATAATTCACCCCTCCACTTT.

This chain links TRBV2 with TRBJ2-7; a possible D gene is TRBD1 (5 bases). The CDR3 is made up of 13 amino acids. Germline values: CDR1 SNHLY, CDR2 FYNNEI. The V end lost 1 base, the J end lost 7 bases, and 11 bases lay between the germline ends. CDR3 residues: CASSEGEGDEQYV. The CDR3 DNA sequence: TGTGCCAGCAGTGAAGGTGAAGGGGATGAGCAGTACGTC.

Ten or more counts support this clone. V and J are TRBV2 and TRBJ2-1, with 9 bases that match TRBD1. Unmatched junction bases numbered 3, after V lost 6 bases and J lost 9 bases. In germline, CDR1 is SNHLY, CDR2 FYNNEI. This CDR3 contains 12 residues. The CDR3 nucleotides read TGTGCCAGCAGAGACAGGGGGGGTGAGCAGTTCTTC. Residues: CASRDRGGEQFF.

This clone was counted many times. The chain links TRBV21-1 to TRBJ1-5. TRBV21-1 is assigned pseudogene status. This CDR3 is 14 amino acids long. The chain's CDR3 is CASSSPGRAQPQHF. CDR3 nucleotide sequence: TGTGCCAGCAGCTCCCCCGGGAGGGCACAGCCCCAGCATTTT.